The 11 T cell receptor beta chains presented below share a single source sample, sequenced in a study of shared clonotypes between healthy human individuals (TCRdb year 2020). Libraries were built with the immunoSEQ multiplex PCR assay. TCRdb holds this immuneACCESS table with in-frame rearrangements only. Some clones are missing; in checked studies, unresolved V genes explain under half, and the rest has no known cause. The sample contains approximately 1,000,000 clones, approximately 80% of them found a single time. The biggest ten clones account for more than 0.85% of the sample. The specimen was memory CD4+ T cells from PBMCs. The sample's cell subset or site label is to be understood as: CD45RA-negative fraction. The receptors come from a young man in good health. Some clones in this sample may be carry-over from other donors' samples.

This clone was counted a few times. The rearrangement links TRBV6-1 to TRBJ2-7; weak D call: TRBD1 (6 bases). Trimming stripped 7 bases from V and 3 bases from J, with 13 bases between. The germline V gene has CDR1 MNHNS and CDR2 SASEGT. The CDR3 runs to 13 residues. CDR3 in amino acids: CASIRTEGYEQYF. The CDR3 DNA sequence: TGTGCCAGCATTCGGACAGAGGGCTACGAGCAGTACTTC.

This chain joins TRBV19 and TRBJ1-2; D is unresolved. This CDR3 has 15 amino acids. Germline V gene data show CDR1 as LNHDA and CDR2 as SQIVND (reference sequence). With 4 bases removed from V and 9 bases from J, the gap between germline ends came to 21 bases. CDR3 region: CASSKPSRDFTRYTF. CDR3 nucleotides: TGTGCCAGTAGTAAGCCAAGCCGCGATTTTACTCGCTACACCTTC.

The DNA for the CDR3 is TGCGCCAGCAGCTTGGTAGGGGGTAAAAACATTCAGTACTTC. Translated, it gives CASSLVGGKNIQYF. The chain carries TRBV5-1 and TRBJ2-4, with D perhaps TRBD1 (6 bases). V was pared by 0 bases and J by 4 bases, with 8 bases between. The CDR3 has 14 residues. Germline CDR1 and CDR2: SGHRS and YFSETQ.

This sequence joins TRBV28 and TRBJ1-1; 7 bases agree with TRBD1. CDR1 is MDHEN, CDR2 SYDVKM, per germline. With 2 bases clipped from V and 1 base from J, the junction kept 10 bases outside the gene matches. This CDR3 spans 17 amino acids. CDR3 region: CASSLAGQAGWNTEAFF. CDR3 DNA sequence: TGTGCCAGCAGTTTAGCAGGACAGGCGGGGTGGAACACTGAAGCTTTCTTT.

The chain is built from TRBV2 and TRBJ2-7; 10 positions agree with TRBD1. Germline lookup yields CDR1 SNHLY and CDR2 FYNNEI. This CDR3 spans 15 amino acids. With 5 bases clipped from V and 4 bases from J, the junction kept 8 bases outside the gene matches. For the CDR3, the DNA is TGTGCCAGCAGTCCCCCCCGGGACAGGGGATACGAGCAGTACTTC. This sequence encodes CASSPPRDRGYEQYF.

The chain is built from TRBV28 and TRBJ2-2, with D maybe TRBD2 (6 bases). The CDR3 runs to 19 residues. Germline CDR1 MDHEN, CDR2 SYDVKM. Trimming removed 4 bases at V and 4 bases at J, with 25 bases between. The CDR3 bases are TGTGCCAGCAGTTATTTTAAGGGGATTCGTACAGCGGGCACCGGGGAGCTGTTTTTT. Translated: CASSYFKGIRTAGTGELFF.

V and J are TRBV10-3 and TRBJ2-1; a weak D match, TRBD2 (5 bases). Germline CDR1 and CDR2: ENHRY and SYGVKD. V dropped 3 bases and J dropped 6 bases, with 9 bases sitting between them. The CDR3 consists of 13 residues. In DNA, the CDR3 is TGTGCCATCAGTGAACGTGCGGGCAATGAGCAGTTCTTC. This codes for CAISERAGNEQFF.

CDR3 region: CASSPQMGAEAFF. The CDR3, as DNA: TGCGCCAGCAGCCCGCAGATGGGGGCTGAAGCTTTCTTT. V gene TRBV5-1 combines with J gene TRBJ1-1; perhaps TRBD1 as D (5 bases). With 4 bases removed from V and 6 bases from J, the gap between germline ends came to 13 bases. This CDR3 is 13 amino acids long. Germline lookup yields CDR1 SGHRS and CDR2 YFSETQ.

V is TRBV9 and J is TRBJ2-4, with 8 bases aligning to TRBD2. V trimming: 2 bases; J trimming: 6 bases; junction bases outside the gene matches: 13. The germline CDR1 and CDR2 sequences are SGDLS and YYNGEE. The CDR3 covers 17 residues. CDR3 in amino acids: CASSVSAEIAGLNIQYF. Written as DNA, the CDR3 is TGTGCCAGCAGCGTTTCGGCTGAGATAGCGGGATTAAACATTCAGTACTTC.

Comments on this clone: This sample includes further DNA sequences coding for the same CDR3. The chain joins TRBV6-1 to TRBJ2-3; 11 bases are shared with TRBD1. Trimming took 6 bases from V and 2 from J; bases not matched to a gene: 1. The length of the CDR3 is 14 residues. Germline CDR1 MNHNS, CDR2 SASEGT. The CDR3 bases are TGTGCCAGCAGGGACAGGGGGCCCACAGATACGCAGTATTTT. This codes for CASRDRGPTDTQYF.

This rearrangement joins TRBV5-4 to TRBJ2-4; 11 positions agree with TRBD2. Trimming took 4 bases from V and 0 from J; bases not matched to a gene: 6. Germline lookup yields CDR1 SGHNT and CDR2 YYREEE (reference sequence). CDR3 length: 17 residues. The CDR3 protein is CASSQGTSGLAKNIQYF. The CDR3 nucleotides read TGTGCCAGCAGCCAAGGGACTAGCGGTTTAGCCAAAAACATTCAGTACTTC.